A single sample gave rise to the 23 T cell receptor beta chains below, sequenced in a study of cytomegalovirus exposure and HLA in healthy donors. Researchers ran the PCR with 60 Vbeta and 13 Jbeta primers. Sequencing used immunoSEQ multiplex PCR; TCRdb keeps in-frame clones, though not all of them. The repertoire holds about 130,000 clones, with 76% as singletons. The sequencing input was PBMCs. The receptors derive from a man between 35 and 55 years old in good health and CMV-seronegative.

This chain joins TRBV18 and TRBJ1-2, with TRBD1 matching over 8 bases. Germline assignment: CDR1 KGHSH and CDR2 LQKENI. The CDR3 spans 15 residues. J gave up 3 bases and V 3 bases, and 6 bases lay outside the gene matches. The CDR3 sequence: CASSPQGATHYGYTF. The CDR3 DNA is TGTGCCAGCTCACCCCAGGGGGCGACTCACTATGGCTACACCTTC.

This clone occurred a few times. The V and J genes are TRBV6-5 and TRBJ2-7; D not certain. Trimming left V 2 bases short and J 2 bases short, with 13 bases between. CDR1 is MNHEY and CDR2 is SVGAGI in the germline V gene. The CDR3 runs to 15 residues. DNA of the CDR3: TGTGCCAGCAGTTACGAGGCAGCCAGAACCTACGAGCAGTACTTC. This encodes CASSYEAARTYEQYF.

The rearrangement joins TRBV21-1 to TRBJ2-3; the listed D gene, TRBD2, was not tested against the DNA. TRBV21-1 is reported as a pseudogene. This CDR3 is built from 16 residues. The CDR3 region has the DNA TGTGCCAGCCAACAGGGCCCTAGCGGGCTCAGAGATACGCAGTATTTT. It translates to CASQQGPSGLRDTQYF.

The rearrangement joins TRBV18 to TRBJ1-2, with 11 bases identical to TRBD1. Germline V lookup: CDR1 KGHSH, CDR2 LQKENI. Trimming took 8 bases from V and 5 from J; bases not matched to a gene: 10. The CDR3 spans 15 residues. CDR3 bases: TGTGCCAGCACGGACGGACAGGGGGCTCGTTATGGCTACACCTTC. Encoded protein: CASTDGQGARYGYTF.

The J gene is TRBJ2-3, the V gene TRBV7-3; TRBD2 matches 8 bases. The V segment lost 4 bases and the J segment 3 bases; nucleotides outside the gene matches: 6. Per germline, CDR1 SGHTA and CDR2 FQGTGA. The CDR3 spans 15 residues. The CDR3: CASSSTGGLTDTQYF. CDR3 DNA sequence: TGTGCCAGCAGCTCCACGGGGGGGCTTACAGATACGCAGTATTTT.

This clone has just a few counts. V gene TRBV29-1 combines with J gene TRBJ2-7; 10 bases line up with TRBD1. From germline, CDR1 is SQVTM and CDR2 ANQGSEA. This CDR3 contains 15 residues. V was clipped by 3 bases and J by 3 bases; unmatched bases: 8. CDR3 residues: CSVDSLGDRGYEQYF. The DNA for the CDR3 is TGCAGCGTTGATTCTCTTGGGGACAGGGGCTACGAGCAGTACTTC.

The gene calls are TRBV2 and TRBJ2-5; 9 bases match TRBD2. There are 15 residues in the CDR3. V shed 5 bases and J 2 bases; nucleotides not matched to a gene: 6. Germline V gene lookup returns CDR1 SNHLY and CDR2 FYNNEI. Here the CDR3 reads CASSPLAGRQETQYF. CDR3 sequence (DNA): TGTGCCAGCAGTCCCCTAGCGGGGAGGCAAGAGACCCAGTACTTC.

The J gene is TRBJ1-2, the V gene TRBV29-1; perhaps TRBD1 as D (6 bases). Germline-derived CDR1 and CDR2 are SQVTM and ANQGSEA. This CDR3 contains 14 residues. V lost 4 bases to trimming and J lost 4 bases, with 16 bases between them. This CDR3 reads CSVGDADRSYGYTF. The CDR3 bases are TGCAGCGTTGGGGACGCCGACAGGAGCTATGGCTACACCTTC.

The chain employs TRBV9 and TRBJ2-7; 8 nucleotides line up with TRBD2. The germline CDR1 and CDR2 sequences are SGDLS and YYNGEE. With 3 bases clipped from V and 3 bases from J, the junction kept 11 bases outside the gene matches. The CDR3 runs 16 residues. CDR3 nucleotide sequence: TGTGCCAGCAGCGCCGAGGGACTAGTTAAGATCTACGAGCAGTACTTC. Amino acid sequence: CASSAEGLVKIYEQYF.

The genes are TRBV5-1 and TRBJ2-7, with 8 bases identical to TRBD1. The CDR3 has 15 residues. Germline-derived CDR1 and CDR2 are SGHRS and YFSETQ. V was pared by 4 bases and J by 6 bases, with 12 bases of the junction left unmatched. CDR3 amino acids: CASSNRQGKTVEQYF. CDR3 DNA sequence: TGCGCCAGCAGCAATAGACAGGGGAAAACGGTCGAGCAGTACTTC.

This clone was picked up one time. The chain employs TRBV6-1 and TRBJ2-3, with D perhaps TRBD1 (5 bases). Trimming removed 2 bases from V and 4 bases from J, with 13 bases in between. Germline lookup yields CDR1 MNHNS and CDR2 SASEGT. There are 15 residues in the CDR3. The CDR3 sequence: CASSEHDRPSDTQYF. DNA of the CDR3: TGTGCCAGCAGTGAACACGACAGACCCTCAGATACGCAGTATTTT.

The rearrangement uses TRBV15 and TRBJ1-4; TRBD1 aligns across 7 bases. The CDR3 has 16 residues. Germline V gives CDR1 LNHNV, CDR2 YYDKDF (reference sequence). Unmatched junction bases numbered 9, after V lost 1 base and J lost 7 bases. CDR3 sequence (DNA): TGTGCCACCAGCAGAGGACCAGAGGGGGCGGGTGAAAAACTGTTTTTT. Translated: CATSRGPEGAGEKLFF.

The chain employs TRBV7-9 and TRBJ1-4, with unresolved D. V lost 2 bases, J lost 4 bases, and 11 bases lay in between. Germline assignment: CDR1 SEHNR and CDR2 FQNEAQ (reference sequence). The CDR3 has 15 residues. CDR3 DNA sequence: TGTGCCAGCAGCTTATCGGGGTTCGGTAATGAAAAACTGTTTTTT. This encodes CASSLSGFGNEKLFF.

A few counts support this clone. The chain recombines TRBV2 with TRBJ2-3; TRBD2 is a possible D gene (6 bases). This CDR3 is 12 amino acids long. Germline V gives CDR1 SNHLY, CDR2 FYNNEI. V lost 5 bases and J lost 4, with 7 bases in between. The CDR3 sequence is CASSWGADTQYF. CDR3 nucleotide sequence: TGTGCCAGCAGTTGGGGGGCAGATACGCAGTATTTT. The full variable domain, in which reference TRBV2 and TRBJ2-3 provide the parts outside the CDR3, is EPEVTQTPSHQVTQMGQEVILRCVPISNHLYFYWYRQILGQKVEFLVSFYNNEISEKSEIFDDQFSVERPDGSNFTLKIRSTKLEDSAMYFCASSWGADTQYFGPGTRLTVL.

In this sample, this clone turned up once. The chain has TRBV18 and TRBJ2-7, with D possibly being TRBD2 (6 bases). V lost 3 bases and J lost 6, with 18 bases in between. CDR3 length: 15 residues. Germline CDR1 KGHSH, CDR2 LQKENI. CDR3 residues: CASSPGGTSGLEQYF. Here the CDR3 DNA reads TGTGCCAGCTCACCGGGAGGCACCTCGGGCCTCGAGCAGTACTTC. The variable domain in full, completed from reference TRBV18 and TRBJ2-7, reads NAGVMQNPRHLVRRRGQEARLRCSPMKGHSHVYWYRQLPEEGLKFMVYLQKENIIDESGMPKERFSAEFPKEGPSILRIQQVVRGDSAAYFCASSPGGTSGLEQYFGPGTRLTVT.

This clone was seen a few times. The chain carries TRBV5-1 and TRBJ2-5; 7 nucleotides agree with TRBD2. The V segment lost 0 bases and the J segment 6 bases; nucleotides outside the gene matches: 5. Looked up from germline, CDR1 is SGHRS and CDR2 is YFSETQ. This CDR3 region has 14 residues. CDR3: CASSLGTGRQTQYF. CDR3 coding DNA: TGCGCCAGCAGCTTGGGGACCGGGAGGCAGACCCAGTACTTC.

The gene calls are TRBV30 and TRBJ1-4, with D maybe TRBD1 (5 bases). Germline-derived CDR1 and CDR2 are GTSNPN and SVGIG (reference sequence). Trimming took off 3 bases at V and 7 bases at J, with 12 bases between the two ends. The CDR3 is 13 amino acids. The CDR3 protein is CAWRAGPFEKLFF. Written as DNA, the CDR3 is TGTGCCTGGAGGGCAGGGCCTTTTGAAAAACTGTTTTTT.

The V call is TRBV29-1, the J call TRBJ2-1, with D possibly matching TRBD1 (6 bases). Germline V gene lookup returns CDR1 SQVTM and CDR2 ANQGSEA. Between the trimmed V and J ends, which lost 6 bases and 5 bases, there was a span of 17 bases. The CDR3 has 14 amino acids. As DNA, the CDR3 is TGCAGCGTGACCACAACAGGGAAGCACAATGAGCAGTTCTTC. This sequence encodes CSVTTTGKHNEQFF.

The chain links TRBV10-2 to TRBJ2-7, with 7 bases aligning to TRBD1. The germline V gene encodes CDR1 WSHSY and CDR2 SAAADI. The CDR3 contains 16 residues. V trimming: 3 bases; J trimming: 2 bases; junction bases outside the gene matches: 10. The CDR3 nucleotides are TGCGCCAGCAGTGACTTCCGGGACAGCTTCGCCTACGAGCAGTACTTC. It is translated as CASSDFRDSFAYEQYF.

This sequence joins TRBV12-5 and TRBJ2-1; a weak D match, TRBD1 (5 bases). V dropped 6 bases and J dropped 4 bases, with 19 bases sitting between them. This CDR3 has 16 residues. Germline V gene data show CDR1 as LGHNT and CDR2 as FRNRAP. As DNA, the CDR3 is TGTGCTAGTGGCGAACAAACAGGCCTTCCTTACAATGAGCAGTTCTTC. This codes for CASGEQTGLPYNEQFF.

The chain employs TRBV18 and TRBJ1-5; 9 positions match TRBD1. V trimming: 3 bases; J trimming: 7 bases; junction bases outside the gene matches: 7. The CDR3 totals 15 residues. CDR1 and CDR2 from the germline V gene are KGHSH and LQKENI. For the CDR3, the DNA is TGTGCCAGCTCACCGGGACAGGGACATGTACAGCCCCAGCATTTT. Protein product: CASSPGQGHVQPQHF.

This sequence joins TRBV29-1 and TRBJ1-1; no reliable D call. CDR3 size: 12 residues. Germline V gene lookup returns CDR1 SQVTM and CDR2 ANQGSEA. Trimming removed 7 bases at V and 11 bases at J, with 20 bases between. The CDR3 sequence: CSAASNNWEAFF. CDR3 sequence (DNA): TGCAGCGCCGCCTCGAACAACTGGGAGGCTTTCTTT. Using reference TRBV29-1 and TRBJ1-1 for the parts outside the CDR3, the full variable domain is SAVISQKPSRDICQRGTSLTIQCQVDSQVTMMFWYRQQPGQSLTLIATANQGSEATYESGFVIDKFPISRPNLTFSTLTVSNMSPEDSSIYLCSAASNNWEAFFGQGTRLTVV.

The chain links TRBV4-1 to TRBJ1-2, with 7 bases fitting TRBD1. The junction had 11 bases not matched to a gene; V was cut back by 3 bases and J by 7 bases. In germline, CDR1 is MGHRA, CDR2 YSYEKL. The CDR3 runs to 15 residues. CDR3 protein: CASSQIRGERAGYTF. The CDR3 nucleotides are TGCGCCAGCAGCCAGATCAGGGGGGAAAGGGCTGGCTACACCTTC.